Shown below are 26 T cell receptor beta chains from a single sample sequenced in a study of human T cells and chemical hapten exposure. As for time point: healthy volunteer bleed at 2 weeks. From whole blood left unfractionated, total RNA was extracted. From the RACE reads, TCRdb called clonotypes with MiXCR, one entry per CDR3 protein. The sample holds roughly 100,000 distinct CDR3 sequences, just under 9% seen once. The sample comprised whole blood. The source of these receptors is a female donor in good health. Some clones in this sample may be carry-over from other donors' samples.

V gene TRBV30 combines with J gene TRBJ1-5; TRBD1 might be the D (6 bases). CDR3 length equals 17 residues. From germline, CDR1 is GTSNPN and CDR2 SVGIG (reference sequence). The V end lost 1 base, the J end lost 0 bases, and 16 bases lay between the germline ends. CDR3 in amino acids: CAWSGGGGLLSNQPQHF. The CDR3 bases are TGTGCCTGGAGTGGAGGGGGGGGGCTCCTTAGCAATCAGCCCCAGCATTTT.

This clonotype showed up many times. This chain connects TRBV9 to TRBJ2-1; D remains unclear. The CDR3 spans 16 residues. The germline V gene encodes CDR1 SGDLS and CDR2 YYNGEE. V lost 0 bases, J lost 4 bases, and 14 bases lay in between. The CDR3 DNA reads TGTGCCAGCAGCGTAGGTGAGCTATCTCAATACAATGAGCAGTTCTTC. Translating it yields CASSVGELSQYNEQFF.

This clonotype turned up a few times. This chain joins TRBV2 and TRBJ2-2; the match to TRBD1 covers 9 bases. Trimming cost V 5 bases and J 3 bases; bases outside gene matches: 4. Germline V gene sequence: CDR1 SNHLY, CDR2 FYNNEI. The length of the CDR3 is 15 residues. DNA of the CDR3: TGTGCCAGCAGTCTAACAGGGGGCTACACCGGGGAGCTGTTTTTT. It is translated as CASSLTGGYTGELFF.

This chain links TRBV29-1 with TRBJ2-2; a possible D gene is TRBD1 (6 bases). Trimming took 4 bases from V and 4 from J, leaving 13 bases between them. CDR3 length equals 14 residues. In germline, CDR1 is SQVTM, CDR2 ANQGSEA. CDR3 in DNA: TGCAGCGTTGTTCAGGGGAGAGGCACCGGGGAGCTGTTTTTT. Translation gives CSVVQGRGTGELFF.

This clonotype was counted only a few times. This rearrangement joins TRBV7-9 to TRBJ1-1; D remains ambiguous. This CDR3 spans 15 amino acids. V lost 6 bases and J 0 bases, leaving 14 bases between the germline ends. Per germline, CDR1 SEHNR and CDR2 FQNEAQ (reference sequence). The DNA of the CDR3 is TGTGCCAGCAGAATATTGGCGTCACTGAACACTGAAGCTTTCTTT. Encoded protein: CASRILASLNTEAFF.

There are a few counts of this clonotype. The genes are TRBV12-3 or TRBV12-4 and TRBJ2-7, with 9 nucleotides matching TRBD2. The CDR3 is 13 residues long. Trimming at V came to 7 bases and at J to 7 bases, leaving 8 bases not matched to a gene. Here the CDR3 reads CASTIAGESEQYF. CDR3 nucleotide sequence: TGTGCCAGCACCATAGCGGGAGAGTCAGAGCAGTACTTC.

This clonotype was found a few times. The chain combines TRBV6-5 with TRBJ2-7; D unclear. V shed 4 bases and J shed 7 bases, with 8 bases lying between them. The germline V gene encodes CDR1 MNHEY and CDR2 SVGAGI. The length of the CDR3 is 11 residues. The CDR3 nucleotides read TGTGCCAGCAGTTGGGCCAAAGAGCAGTACTTC. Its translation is CASSWAKEQYF.

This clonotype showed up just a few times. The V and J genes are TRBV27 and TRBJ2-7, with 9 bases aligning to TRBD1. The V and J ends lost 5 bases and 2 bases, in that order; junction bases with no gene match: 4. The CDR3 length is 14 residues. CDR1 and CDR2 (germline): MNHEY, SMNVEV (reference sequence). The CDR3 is CASSGQGSTYEQYF. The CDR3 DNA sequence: TGTGCCAGCAGTGGACAGGGGTCTACCTACGAGCAGTACTTC.

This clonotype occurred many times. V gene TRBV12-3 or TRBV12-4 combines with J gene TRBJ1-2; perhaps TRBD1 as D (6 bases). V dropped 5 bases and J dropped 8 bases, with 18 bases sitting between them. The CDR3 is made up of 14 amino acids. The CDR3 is CASSTGTEGGGYTF. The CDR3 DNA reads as TGTGCCAGCAGTACCGGGACGGAAGGGGGAGGCTACACCTTC.

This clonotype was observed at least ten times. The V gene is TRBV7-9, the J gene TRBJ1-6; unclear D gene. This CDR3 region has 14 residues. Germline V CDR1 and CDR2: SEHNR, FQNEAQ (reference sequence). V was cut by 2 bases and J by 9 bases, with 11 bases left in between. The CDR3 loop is CASSLPTTTSPLHF. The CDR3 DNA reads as TGTGCCAGCAGCTTACCGACTACTACTTCACCCCTCCACTTT.

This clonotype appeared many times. The CDR3 is CASSTTGTGELFF. The CDR3 region has the DNA TGTGCCAGTAGTACCACAGGGACCGGGGAGCTGTTTTTT. The gene calls are TRBV19 and TRBJ2-2, with TRBD1 as a possible D gene (6 bases). The germline V gene has CDR1 LNHDA and CDR2 SQIVND (reference sequence). V gave up 4 bases and J gave up 5 bases, with 8 bases separating them. The CDR3 is 13 residues long.

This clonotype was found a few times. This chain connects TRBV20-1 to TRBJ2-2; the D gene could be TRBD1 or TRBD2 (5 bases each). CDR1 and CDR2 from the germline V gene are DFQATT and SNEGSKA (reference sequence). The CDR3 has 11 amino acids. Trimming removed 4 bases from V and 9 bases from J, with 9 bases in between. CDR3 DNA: TGCAGTGCTACCCCGGGGCGGGAGCTGTTTTTT. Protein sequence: CSATPGRELFF.

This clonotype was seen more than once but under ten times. CDR3 amino acids: CSVEHRGYTF. The CDR3 bases are TGCAGCGTTGAACATCGGGGCTACACCTTC. The rearrangement joins TRBV29-1 to TRBJ1-2; D is uncertain. This CDR3 spans 10 amino acids. Trimming cost V 2 bases and J 8 bases, with 6 bases left between them. Germline V gene lookup returns CDR1 SQVTM and CDR2 ANQGSEA.

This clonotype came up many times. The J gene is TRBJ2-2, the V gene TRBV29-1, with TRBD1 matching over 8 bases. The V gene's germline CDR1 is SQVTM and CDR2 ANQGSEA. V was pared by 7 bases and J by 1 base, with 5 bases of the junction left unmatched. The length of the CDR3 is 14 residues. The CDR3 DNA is TGCAGCGCCCGGGACAGGATGAACACCGGGGAGCTGTTTTTT. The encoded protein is CSARDRMNTGELFF.

The CDR3 spells CASSAGTGSYNEQFF. CDR3 in DNA: TGTGCCAGCAGTGCCGGGACAGGGTCCTACAATGAGCAGTTCTTC. V and J are TRBV6-4 and TRBJ2-1; 9 positions match TRBD1. The CDR3 runs 15 residues. Looked up from germline, CDR1 is MRHNA and CDR2 is SNTAGT. Trimming removed 4 bases from V and 1 base from J; junction bases left unmatched: 2.

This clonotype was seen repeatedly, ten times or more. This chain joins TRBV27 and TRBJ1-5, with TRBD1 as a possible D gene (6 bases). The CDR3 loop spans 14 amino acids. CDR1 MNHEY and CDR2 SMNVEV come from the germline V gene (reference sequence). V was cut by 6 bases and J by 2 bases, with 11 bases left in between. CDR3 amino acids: CASRTGGGNQPQHF. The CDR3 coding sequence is TGTGCCAGCAGGACAGGTGGGGGCAATCAGCCCCAGCATTTT.

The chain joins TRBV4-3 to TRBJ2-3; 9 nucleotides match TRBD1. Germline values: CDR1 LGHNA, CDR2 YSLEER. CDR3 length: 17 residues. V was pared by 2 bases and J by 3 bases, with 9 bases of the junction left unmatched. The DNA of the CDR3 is TGCGCCAGCAGCCAAAGATGGGGACAGGGCAATACAGATACGCAGTATTTT. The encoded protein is CASSQRWGQGNTDTQYF.

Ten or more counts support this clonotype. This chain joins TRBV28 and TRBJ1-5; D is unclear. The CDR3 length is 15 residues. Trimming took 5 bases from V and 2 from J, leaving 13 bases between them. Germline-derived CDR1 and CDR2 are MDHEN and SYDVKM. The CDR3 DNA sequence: TGTGCCAGCAGTACGCGGGCGAGTGGCAATCAGCCCCAGCATTTT. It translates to CASSTRASGNQPQHF.

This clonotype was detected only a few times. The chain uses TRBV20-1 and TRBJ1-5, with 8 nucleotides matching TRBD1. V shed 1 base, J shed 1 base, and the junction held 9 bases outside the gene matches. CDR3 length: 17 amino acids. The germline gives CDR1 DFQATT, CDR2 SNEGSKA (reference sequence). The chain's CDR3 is CSARGQGAQRSNQPQHF. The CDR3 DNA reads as TGCAGTGCTAGAGGTCAGGGGGCCCAACGGAGCAATCAGCCCCAGCATTTT.

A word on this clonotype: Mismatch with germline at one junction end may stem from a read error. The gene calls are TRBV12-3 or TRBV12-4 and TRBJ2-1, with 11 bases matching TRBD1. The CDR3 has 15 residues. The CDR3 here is CASSLGQGALMSLDF. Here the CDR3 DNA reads TGTGCCAGCAGCTTAGGACAGGGGGCTTTGATGAGCCTCGACTTC.

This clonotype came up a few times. CDR3 loop: CASSPGSGRAGQYF. The CDR3 DNA reads as TGTGCCAGCAGCCCGGGTAGCGGGAGGGCCGGGCAGTACTTC. The chain joins TRBV12-3 or TRBV12-4 to TRBJ2-7; 11 nucleotides align to TRBD2. The CDR3 totals 14 residues. The V segment lost 6 bases and the J segment 9 bases; nucleotides outside the gene matches: 10.

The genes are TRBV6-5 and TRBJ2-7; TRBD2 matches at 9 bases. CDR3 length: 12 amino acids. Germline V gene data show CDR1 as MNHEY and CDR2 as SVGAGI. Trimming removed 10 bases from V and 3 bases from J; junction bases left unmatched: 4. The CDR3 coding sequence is TGTGCCACCTATAGCGGGAGCTACGAGCAGTACTTC. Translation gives CATYSGSYEQYF.

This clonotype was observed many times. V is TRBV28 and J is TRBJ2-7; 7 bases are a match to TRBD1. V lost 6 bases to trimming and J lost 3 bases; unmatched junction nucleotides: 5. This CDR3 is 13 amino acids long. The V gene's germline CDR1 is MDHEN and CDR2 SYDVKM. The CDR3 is CASSRGQVYEQYF. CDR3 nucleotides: TGTGCCAGCAGCCGTGGACAGGTCTACGAGCAGTACTTC.

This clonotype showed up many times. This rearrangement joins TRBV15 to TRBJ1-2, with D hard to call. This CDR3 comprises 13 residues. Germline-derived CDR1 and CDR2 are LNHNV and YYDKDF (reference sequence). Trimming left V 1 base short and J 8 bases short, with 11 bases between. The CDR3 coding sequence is TGTGCCACCAGCAGAGGTGGCCTCGAGGGCTACACCTTC. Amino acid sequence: CATSRGGLEGYTF.

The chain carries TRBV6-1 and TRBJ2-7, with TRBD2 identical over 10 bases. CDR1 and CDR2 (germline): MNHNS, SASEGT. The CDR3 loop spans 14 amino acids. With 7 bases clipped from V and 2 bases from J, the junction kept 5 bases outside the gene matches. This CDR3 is CASTPLAGAYEQYF. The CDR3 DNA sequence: TGTGCCAGCACCCCCCTAGCGGGGGCCTACGAGCAGTACTTC.

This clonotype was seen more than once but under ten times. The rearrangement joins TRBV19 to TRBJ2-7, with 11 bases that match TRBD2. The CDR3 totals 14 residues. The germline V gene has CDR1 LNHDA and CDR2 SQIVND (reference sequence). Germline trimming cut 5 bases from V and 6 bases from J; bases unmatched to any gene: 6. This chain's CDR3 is CASSEELAGVEQYF. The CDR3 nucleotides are TGTGCCAGTAGTGAAGAACTAGCGGGAGTCGAGCAGTACTTC. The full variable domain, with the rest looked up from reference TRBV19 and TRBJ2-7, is DGGITQSPKYLFRKEGQNVTLSCEQNLNHDAMYWYRQDPGQGLRLIYYSQIVNDFQKGDIAEGYSVSREKKESFPLTVTSAQKNPTAFYLCASSEELAGVEQYFGPGTRLTVT.